This T cell receptor beta chain was obtained from a study of post-analysis software for immune sequencing data. General study results and limits: Normalized Chao1 diversity was significantly lower in multiple sclerosis patients than in controls. When patients were compared with controls, 4 or 5 TRBV segments were more frequent, TRBV5-6, TRBV5-1 and TRBV20-1 among them. Samples prepared in the same batch strongly co-clustered by F measure.

There are a few counts of this clonotype. Its cognate antigen is unknown. Germline CDR1 reads MNHEY; CDR2 reads SMNVEV (reference sequence). The CDR3 length is 14 residues. With 3 bases removed from V and 2 bases from J, the gap between germline ends came to 9 bases. TCR beta cDNA libraries had unique molecular identifiers. T cells numbering about 0.85 to 10 million yielded roughly 0.5 million cDNA molecules. TCRdb independently ran MiXCR on the PCR reads; one entry per CDR3 protein. The repertoire includes fewer than 850,000 distinct CDR3 sequences, about 27% of them detected once, and around 0.6% sits in the top ten.

The sequence was collected from a girl aged 10 to 17 with multiple sclerosis. The chain joins TRBV27 to TRBJ2-3; D perhaps matches TRBD1 (5 bases). The sequencing sample was made of blood. CDR3 coding DNA: TGTGCCAGCAGTTTGGGGCGGATCACAGATACGCAGTATTTT. Residues: CASSLGRITDTQYF.